Presented here are 17 T cell receptor beta chains from one specimen sequenced in a study of T cell changes during pregnancy in multiple sclerosis. The repertoire was sequenced with immunoSEQ multiplex PCR; TCRdb's copy has only in-frame clones and lacks some. Seen here are over 50,000 clones, about 92% observed once, and the top ten hold about 2%. The sequences come from peripheral blood, collected in the second trimester of pregnancy. Receptors originate from a female donor with multiple sclerosis, enrolled in a pregnancy study.

This sequence joins TRBV4-3 and TRBJ1-3, with D possibly being TRBD1 (6 bases). The germline gives CDR1 LGHNA, CDR2 YSLEER. The CDR3 spans 16 residues. The ends were cut back, 4 bases at V and 0 bases at J, with 13 bases in the middle. The CDR3, as DNA: TGCGCCAGCAGCCGTGCTGGACAGAGCTCTGGAAACACCATATATTTT. It is translated as CASSRAGQSSGNTIYF.

V gene TRBV5-4 combines with J gene TRBJ1-2; D might be TRBD1 (6 bases). This CDR3 comprises 16 residues. V was trimmed by 4 bases and J by 4 bases, leaving 20 bases between them. In germline, CDR1 is SGHNT, CDR2 YYREEE (reference sequence). The CDR3 sequence: CASSQGQLDGSYGYTF. CDR3 DNA sequence: TGTGCCAGCAGCCAAGGACAGCTTGATGGTAGCTATGGCTACACCTTC.

This clone was detected only once. The gene calls are TRBV18 and TRBJ1-2; 7 bases are shared with TRBD1. CDR1 KGHSH and CDR2 LQKENI come from the germline V gene. After removal of 2 bases from V and 5 bases from J, the junction contained 8 bases not matched to a gene. The CDR3 runs to 15 residues. As DNA, the CDR3 is TGTGCCAGCTCACCATCTCCAGTGACAGGGTATGGCTACACCTTC. Its protein is CASSPSPVTGYGYTF.

This chain joins TRBV29-1 and TRBJ2-1; D unresolved. Germline V gene data show CDR1 as SQVTM and CDR2 as ANQGSEA. The CDR3 runs to 12 residues. Trimming pared 7 bases from V and 5 bases from J, leaving 12 bases between. The CDR3 loop reads CSALKLDNEQFF. Written as DNA, the CDR3 is TGCAGCGCCTTAAAACTCGACAATGAGCAGTTCTTC.

The chain recombines TRBV7-2 with TRBJ1-1; TRBD1 matches 7 bases. The CDR3 contains 14 residues. The germline gives CDR1 SGHTA, CDR2 FQGNSA. Trimming at V came to 5 bases and at J to 0 bases, leaving 3 bases not matched to a gene. The CDR3 sequence: CASSGDRVNTEAFF. The CDR3 coding sequence is TGTGCCAGCAGCGGCGACAGGGTGAACACTGAAGCTTTCTTT.

The V and J genes are TRBV5-1 and TRBJ2-3; D is undetermined. Germline CDR1 SGHRS, CDR2 YFSETQ. V gave up 1 base and J gave up 0 bases, with 9 bases separating them. The CDR3 length is 15 residues. CDR3 region: CASSLYGGSTDTQYF. The CDR3 DNA follows: TGCGCCAGCAGCTTGTATGGCGGAAGCACAGATACGCAGTATTTT.

The chain couples TRBV5-5 to TRBJ1-1, with 7 bases lining up with TRBD1. CDR1 and CDR2 from the germline V gene are SGHKS and YYEKEE (reference sequence). The CDR3 totals 16 residues. With 1 base clipped from V and 0 bases from J, the junction kept 6 bases outside the gene matches. Written as DNA, the CDR3 is TGTGCCAGCAGCTTGAGGGGGCAGCCCCTGAACACTGAAGCTTTCTTT. This codes for CASSLRGQPLNTEAFF.

CDR3 DNA: TGTGCCAGCAGGGCCGGGACAGGGGGCGACACTGAAGCTTTCTTT. This codes for CASRAGTGGDTEAFF. The rearrangement links TRBV6-1 to TRBJ1-1; TRBD1 matches 12 bases. Germline-derived CDR1 and CDR2 are MNHNS and SASEGT. With V trimmed by 6 bases and J by 3 bases, 5 bases remained unmatched. The CDR3 has 15 residues.

The chain has TRBV27 and TRBJ2-3; TRBD2 agrees at 13 bases. J lost 4 bases, V lost 8 bases, and 6 bases had no gene match. The CDR3 has 15 amino acids. From germline, CDR1 is MNHEY and CDR2 SMNVEV (reference sequence). CDR3 coding DNA: TGTGCCAGCTCCGGGACTAGCGGGACGCCAGATACGCAGTATTTT. Translation gives CASSGTSGTPDTQYF.

Written as DNA, the CDR3 is TGTGCCAGCAGTTTTCTGGAGACCCAGTACTTC. Translated, it gives CASSFLETQYF. The chain carries TRBV27 and TRBJ2-5; D gene ambiguous. CDR3 length: 11 amino acids. With 3 bases removed from V and 5 bases from J, the gap between germline ends came to 4 bases. Germline V gene lookup returns CDR1 MNHEY and CDR2 SMNVEV (reference sequence).

The chain uses TRBV9 and TRBJ1-5; D unresolved. V lost 4 bases, J lost 2 bases, and 7 bases lay in between. The CDR3 runs to 13 residues. Germline V gives CDR1 SGDLS, CDR2 YYNGEE. This CDR3 is CASSPQGNQPQHF. Written as DNA, the CDR3 is TGTGCCAGCAGCCCACAAGGCAATCAGCCCCAGCATTTT.

The chain joins TRBV7-9 to TRBJ2-3, with 7 bases matching TRBD1. This CDR3 region has 15 residues. The trim removed 4 bases at V and 2 bases at J, leaving 6 bases unmatched. CDR1 and CDR2 from the germline V gene are SEHNR and FQNEAQ (reference sequence). The CDR3 DNA is TGTGCCAGCAGCTGGGGGACAGACTTCACAGATACGCAGTATTTT. It is translated as CASSWGTDFTDTQYF.

The chain is built from TRBV5-1 and TRBJ2-1; 10 bases align to TRBD2. CDR3 length: 15 amino acids. J gave up 9 bases and V 0 bases, and 6 bases lay outside the gene matches. Germline V gene sequence: CDR1 SGHRS, CDR2 YFSETQ. CDR3 DNA sequence: TGCGCCAGCAGCTTGGATGCTAGCGGGAGAGCTGAGCAGTTCTTC. It encodes CASSLDASGRAEQFF.

This clone is termed medium-sized. This sequence joins TRBV6-4 and TRBJ2-1, with TRBD2 identical over 10 bases. This CDR3 has 15 residues. Per germline, CDR1 MRHNA and CDR2 SNTAGT. With V trimmed by 2 bases and J by 3 bases, 1 base remained unmatched. CDR3 sequence reads: CASSDGLADYNEQFF. The CDR3 DNA reads as TGTGCCAGCAGTGACGGACTAGCGGACTACAATGAGCAGTTCTTC.

This clone has only a few counts. This rearrangement joins TRBV5-5 to TRBJ2-2; the match to TRBD2 covers 10 bases. The CDR3 contains 15 residues. Trimming cost V 3 bases and J 5 bases; bases outside gene matches: 4. The germline CDR1 and CDR2 sequences are SGHKS and YYEKEE (reference sequence). The CDR3 DNA reads TGTGCCAGCAGCTGGGGGACTAGCGAGACCGGGGAGCTGTTTTTT. Encoded protein: CASSWGTSETGELFF.

The chain carries TRBV7-9 and TRBJ2-5; a possible D gene is TRBD2 (6 bases). The V end lost 5 bases, the J end lost 6 bases, and 13 bases lay between the germline ends. The V gene's germline CDR1 is SEHNR and CDR2 FQNEAQ (reference sequence). CDR3 length: 13 amino acids. DNA of the CDR3: TGTGCCAGCAGCCCGCGGGGTCCTCAGACCCAGTACTTC. Translation gives CASSPRGPQTQYF. The entire variable domain, with the rest obtained from reference TRBV7-9 and TRBJ2-5, is as follows: DTGVSQNPRHKITKRGQNVTFRCDPISEHNRLYWYRQTLGQGPEFLTYFQNEAQLEKSRLLSDRFSAERPKGSFSTLEIQRTEQGDSAMYLCASSPRGPQTQYFGPGTRLLVL.

CDR3 amino acids: CASSQDGSSYNEQFF. CDR3 DNA: TGTGCCAGCAGCCAAGATGGTAGTTCCTACAATGAGCAGTTCTTC. The V and J genes are TRBV14 and TRBJ2-1; D is undetermined. The CDR3 consists of 15 residues. Germline CDR1 and CDR2: SGHDN and FVKESK. V was clipped by 0 bases and J by 1 base, with 7 bases between them.